This T cell receptor (beta chain) was identified in a study of T cell responses to AZD1222 COVID-19 vaccine (dated by TCRdb to the early 2020s). Notes on the research overall: TCR sequencing was performed for more than 230 trial participants, of whom 200 to 210 were given two doses of AZD1222 and some 26 were given two doses of MenACWY control vaccine. Trial participants were enrolled by age into 18-55, 56-69 and 70-plus year subgroups, with roughly 160, 29 and 62 TCR-sequenced participants respectively. Paper-wide results and their limitations: The 56-69-year group was small, and its depth increase did not reach significance, likely because of low power. No day 14 peak-response samples were available, so repertoires were characterized only after the peak T cell response. Spike-specific TCR breadth and depth rose significantly after two AZD1222 doses compared with day 0 and with MenACWY recipients. Participants were mostly white British, with more females than males. The authors suggested clonal diversity may have been underestimated. CD4 TCRs associated with the vaccine covered the entire spike protein, and the dominant responses were in regions 160-218 and 743-854. Reportedly, close to half of the unique spike-specific TCRs recognized epitopes lying outside the regions that are mutated in the B.1.351 and B.1.1.7 variants. Conclusions about previously exposed vaccinees were limited because only a handful of AZD1222 recipients were SARS-CoV-2 seropositive at baseline.

The CDR3 regions of human TCRbeta chains were analyzed by immunosequencing. In the original analysis: TCRs in the repertoires were matched against a reference library of SARS-CoV-2-specific TCRs that had been generated with the MIRA antigen-specificity platform. Breadth was defined as the fraction of unique TCRs that were SARS-CoV-2-associated, and depth was defined as the fraction of total T cells that were SARS-CoV-2-associated. Using the MIRA data, every spike-specific TCR was mapped to the spike region that the TCR reacted to and assigned to either a CD4 or a CD8 class. Log10-transformed breadth and depth values were compared by one-way ANOVA with Sidak's multiple comparisons tests. Sourced from immuneACCESS, this table was stored by TCRdb with only in-frame sequences that have V and J called. A share of the clones is absent; for the studies checked, an unresolved V gene accounts for under half, and the remainder has no known explanation. The DNA was the basis for D and trimming; V, J and clone size are from that table. This sample holds tens of thousands of clones; around 90% were observed only once. Together, the top ten hold 10% of the sample.

The time point label of this sample denotes: baseline before first vaccination. This specimen's treatment or condition label, per the study, means: meningococcal conjugate vaccine given as trial control. Vaccinee samples were obtained from the UK trials COV001 and COV002, which included a single-blind randomized controlled phase 2/3 trial of AZD1222 (ChAdOx1 nCoV-19) in healthy adults. For TCRbeta chain sequencing, PBMC samples were collected from trial participants at day 0 and at day 28 after the second dose. In regard to this clone: The antigen this receptor binds is unknown. No base quality values were provided; no much bigger clone lies one nucleotide off.

The material sequenced was peripheral blood, taken on day 0 of MenACWY control vaccination. The origin of this receptor is an adult in good health.

The DNA sequence is TGTGCCAGCAGCGTACCGGGGGAGAAGGAGCAGTACTTC. Its protein reads: CASSVPGEKEQYF. Here the chain combines TRBV5-6 and TRBJ2-7; TRBD2 is a weak D gene call, 6 bases matching. From the germline V gene, CDR1 is SGHDT and CDR2 is YYEEEE. The CDR3 covers 13 residues, taking in both the cysteine and the phenylalanine. The retained sequence is limited to the CDR3, 39 bases, with the frame set at the first base. V lost 4 bases and J lost 7 bases; the stretch between them is 15 bases long.